This is a list of T cell receptor beta chains from one sample in a study of shared clonotypes between healthy human individuals. Method: immunoSEQ multiplex PCR; TCRdb's copy keeps in-frame clones and lacks some. The table lists 650,000 to 700,000 clones, less than 95% of them singletons. Specimen: memory CD8+ T cells from PBMCs. The receptors stem from a man aged 18-30 years in good health. Some clones in this sample may be carry-over from other donors' samples. Both conserved end residues are part of each CDR3. The D gene is left open where the match is weak. Where a row states a size, it is once, few, many or the class of an expanded clone; other rows omit it.

TRBV4-3,TRBJ2-3,once,.,CASSQGLFSTDTQYF,TGCGCCAGCAGCCAAGGCCTCTTTAGCACAGATACGCAGTATTTT
TRBV27,TRBJ2-2,.,.,CASSLSWAGVEAGELFF,TGTGCCAGCAGTTTATCGTGGGCAGGGGTGGAGGCCGGGGAGCTGTTTTTT
TRBV7-7,TRBJ1-5,.,.,CASSETEGRPQHF,TGTGCCAGCAGCGAGACCGAGGGACGGCCCCAGCATTTT
TRBV27,TRBJ2-7,.,TRBD2,CASSFSGRAYEQYF,TGTGCCAGCAGTTTTAGCGGGAGGGCCTACGAGCAGTACTTC
TRBV19,TRBJ1-3,.,TRBD1,CASSITGASSGNTIYF,TGTGCCAGTAGTATCACAGGGGCAAGCTCTGGAAACACCATATATTTT
TRBV6-5,TRBJ2-7,few,.,CASEGELYEQYF,TGTGCCAGCGAAGGAGAGCTCTACGAGCAGTACTTC
TRBV28,TRBJ2-7,.,.,CASSGTLRNEQYF,TGTGCCAGCAGCGGGACTCTGAGGAACGAGCAGTACTTC
TRBV27,TRBJ1-1,.,.,CASSFGLNTEAFF,TGTGCCAGCAGTTTCGGTTTGAACACTGAAGCTTTCTTT
TRBV19,TRBJ1-5,.,TRBD1,CASSPRQGAYGNQPQHF,TGTGCCAGTAGTCCCCGACAGGGGGCATATGGCAATCAGCCCCAGCATTTT
TRBV6-5,TRBJ2-7,.,TRBD1,CASSYVRGRPYEQYF,TGTGCCAGCAGTTACGTAAGGGGGCGCCCCTACGAGCAGTACTTC
TRBV4-3,TRBJ1-2,.,.,CASSQDSGGYGYTF,TGCGCCAGCAGCCAAGATTCCGGTGGCTATGGCTACACCTTC
TRBV27,TRBJ1-2,.,.,CASSFSGERSYTF,TGTGCCAGCAGTTTTTCCGGGGAGCGGAGCTACACCTTC
TRBV29-1,TRBJ2-7,.,TRBD1,CSVEVPISPTGGYEQYF,TGCAGCGTTGAAGTCCCAATCTCCCCGACAGGGGGCTACGAGCAGTACTTC
TRBV11-2,TRBJ2-7,.,.,CASSLGQLPYEQYF,TGTGCCAGCAGCTTAGGACAGCTCCCTTACGAGCAGTACTTC
TRBV5-4,TRBJ1-4,.,.,CASTRRGNNEKLFF,TGTGCCAGCACCCGCCGGGGGAATAATGAAAAACTGTTTTTT
TRBV7-8,TRBJ2-6,.,.,CASSLVSSGANVLTF,TGTGCCAGCAGCTTAGTCTCGTCCGGGGCCAACGTCCTGACTTTC
TRBV27,TRBJ1-1,.,.,CASSLLGAREAFF,TGTGCCAGCAGTTTGCTTGGGGCCAGGGAAGCTTTCTTT
TRBV5-8,TRBJ2-7,.,.,CASSLDSLTDEQYF,TGTGCCAGCAGCTTAGACAGCCTAACCGACGAGCAGTACTTC
TRBV6-1,TRBJ1-1,.,.,CASSEASRASEAFF,TGTGCCAGCAGTGAAGCGTCTAGGGCTTCTGAAGCTTTCTTT
TRBV6-4,TRBJ2-5,once,TRBD2,CASTRSGRVDF,TGTGCCAGCACCAGAAGCGGGAGGGTTGACTTC
TRBV15,TRBJ1-1,.,.,CATSNRWSQNTEAFF,TGTGCCACCAGCAATCGTTGGTCACAGAACACTGAAGCTTTCTTT
TRBV30,TRBJ2-3,.,TRBD2,CAWRLAGRDTQYF,TGTGCCTGGAGACTAGCGGGGAGAGATACGCAGTATTTT
TRBV5-3,TRBJ2-3,.,.,CARSYGGLPTDTQYF,TGTGCCAGAAGCTACGGAGGACTGCCCACAGATACGCAGTATTTT
TRBV11-2,TRBJ2-5,.,.,CASSLVVGGAGETQYF,TGTGCCAGCAGCTTAGTTGTCGGCGGGGCTGGGGAGACCCAGTACTTC
TRBV27,TRBJ1-3,.,.,CASRGLQGNTIYF,TGTGCCAGCAGGGGACTTCAAGGAAACACCATATATTTT
TRBV19,TRBJ2-3,.,TRBD2,CASSISGSIPFTDTQYF,TGTGCCAGTAGTATTAGCGGGAGCATACCTTTCACAGATACGCAGTATTTT
TRBV10-2,TRBJ2-7,.,TRBD1,CAVLRDRPYEQYF,TGCGCCGTACTCCGGGACAGACCCTACGAGCAGTACTTC
TRBV27,TRBJ2-7,.,TRBD1,CASSSTGDYEQYF,TGTGCCAGCAGCTCGACAGGGGACTACGAGCAGTACTTC
TRBV11-3,TRBJ1-2,.,.,CASSLDWNLIYTF,TGTGCCAGCAGCTTAGATTGGAATTTAATCTACACCTTC
TRBV7-9,TRBJ2-3,.,.,CASNSPTDTQYF,TGTGCCAGCAACTCACCAACAGATACGCAGTATTTT
TRBV2,TRBJ2-1,.,.,CASPTPEGSYNEQFF,TGTGCCAGCCCGACTCCAGAAGGGTCTTACAATGAGCAGTTCTTC
TRBV19,TRBJ2-7,.,.,CASSGQPSYEQYF,TGTGCCAGTAGCGGACAGCCCTCCTACGAGCAGTACTTC
TRBV9,TRBJ2-2,.,.,CASSVALGELFF,TGTGCCAGCAGCGTAGCGCTCGGGGAGCTGTTTTTT
TRBV10-3,TRBJ2-7,.,.,CAISERGYSYEQYF,TGTGCCATCAGTGAGCGGGGGTACTCCTACGAGCAGTACTTC
TRBV19,TRBJ1-1,.,TRBD1,CASSVPGQENTEAFF,TGTGCCAGTAGTGTACCGGGACAGGAGAACACTGAAGCTTTCTTT
TRBV6-1,TRBJ1-5,.,.,CASSEAGVRGSNQPQHF,TGTGCCAGCAGTGAAGCTGGGGTAAGGGGAAGCAATCAGCCCCAGCATTTT
TRBV5-6,TRBJ2-4,.,.,CASSPQGESKNIQYF,TGTGCCAGCAGCCCACAGGGTGAATCCAAAAACATTCAGTACTTC
TRBV27,TRBJ2-1,.,.,CASSPRFGYNEQFF,TGTGCCAGCAGTCCTCGGTTTGGGTACAATGAGCAGTTCTTC
TRBV4-3,TRBJ2-7,.,.,CASSHDTSYDEQYF,TGCGCCAGCAGCCATGATACTAGCTACGACGAGCAGTACTTC
TRBV11-2,TRBJ1-5,.,TRBD1,CASSKMTGINQPQHF,TGTGCCAGCAGCAAAATGACAGGGATAAACCAGCCCCAGCATTTT
TRBV27,TRBJ2-7,.,.,CVSSLGREQYF,TGTGTCAGCAGTTTAGGAAGAGAGCAGTACTTC
TRBV5-8,TRBJ2-7,.,.,CASSLRESYEQYF,TGTGCCAGCAGCTTAAGGGAAAGCTACGAGCAGTACTTC
TRBV28,TRBJ1-2,once,.,CASSWMRDPYGYTF,TGTGCCAGCAGTTGGATGAGGGATCCATATGGCTACACCTTC
TRBV10-3,TRBJ2-1,.,.,CAISEGQNNEQFF,TGTGCCATCAGTGAGGGACAGAACAATGAGCAGTTCTTC
TRBV5-1,TRBJ2-7,.,TRBD2,CASRSGRASYEQYF,TGCGCCAGCCGAAGCGGGAGGGCCTCCTACGAGCAGTACTTC
TRBV7-9,TRBJ1-1,.,.,CASSGPARTSEAFF,TGTGCCAGCAGCGGGCCGGCGCGGACATCTGAAGCTTTCTTT
TRBV25-1,TRBJ2-7,once,.,CASSEGVAWESGYEQYF,TGTGCCAGCAGTGAGGGGGTCGCCTGGGAATCGGGCTACGAGCAGTACTTC
TRBV7-2,TRBJ2-2,.,.,CATPPIAENTGELFF,TGTGCCACCCCCCCCATAGCGGAAAACACCGGGGAGCTGTTTTTT
TRBV7-6,TRBJ1-2,once,.,CASSFQPNYGYTF,TGTGCCAGCAGCTTTCAGCCTAACTATGGCTACACCTTC
TRBV7-9,TRBJ2-2,.,.,CASSHVGDAGELFF,TGTGCCAGCAGCCACGTCGGGGACGCCGGGGAGCTGTTTTTT
TRBV5-4,TRBJ2-7,once,.,CASSPGDYEQYF,TGTGCCAGCAGCCCAGGAGACTACGAGCAGTACTTC
TRBV6-5,TRBJ2-7,once,.,CASSYSIGHYEQYF,TGTGCCAGCAGTTACTCGATAGGGCACTACGAGCAGTACTTC
TRBV2,TRBJ2-3,.,.,CASSRPGGDTQYF,TGTGCCAGCAGTCGTCCAGGAGGAGATACGCAGTATTTT
TRBV9,TRBJ2-7,.,.,CASSVTGAGEQYF,TGTGCCAGCAGCGTTACGGGAGCTGGCGAGCAGTACTTC
TRBV30,TRBJ1-2,.,.,CAWSVRGSADTF,TGTGCCTGGAGTGTACGGGGGTCGGCCGACACCTTC
TRBV5-4,TRBJ2-7,.,TRBD1,CASSAGTGVYEQYF,TGTGCCAGCAGCGCCGGGACAGGGGTCTACGAGCAGTACTTC